This TCR beta chain was obtained from a study of blood T cell repertoires in COVID-19. At the level of the study: The United States, Italy and Spain were the sources of the acute and convalescent COVID-19 samples.

This CDR3 spans 16 amino acids. Trimming shortened V by 0 bases and J by 6 bases, and 17 bases separated the two germline ends. In germline, CDR1 is SGHDN, CDR2 FVKESK. The data were produced by immunoSEQ multiplex PCR, yet TCRdb's version contains in-frame clones alone and is incomplete. The repertoire includes under 300,000 clones, approximately 82% of them detected once, and more than 1.5% sits in the top ten. The TCR sequence derives from a man aged 30-40 years who had recovered from COVID-19. The sequenced sample was peripheral blood. This sequence joins TRBV14 and TRBJ1-2; D remains ambiguous. In DNA form, the CDR3 reads TGTGCCAGCAGCCAAGATGTGGACGGCGGGGTGGATGGCTACACCTTC. Residues: CASSQDVDGGVDGYTF.